The present T cell receptor beta chain was sequenced within a study of T cells in Graves' hyperthyroidism and ophthalmopathy. Study-level information: Pretreatment peripheral blood was obtained at initial diagnosis.

Broader study findings: The model foresaw ophthalmopathy a median around seven months prior to onset.

In this sample, this clonotype turned up a few times. Its target is not known. Germline CDR1 reads SEHNR; CDR2 reads FQNEAQ (reference sequence). The V end was cut by 5 bases, the J end by 2 bases, with 10 bases between. This CDR3 region has 15 residues. It was RNA transcripts that yielded the amplified TCR beta CDR3 regions. During a first-round RT-PCR of the TCR CDR3, the HTBI primer set was used. TCRdb itself ran the multiplex PCR reads through MiXCR, one entry per CDR3 protein. The profile shows approximately 380,000 distinct CDR3 sequences, 15% to 20% of them singletons. The rearrangement uses TRBV7-9 and TRBJ2-6; D possibly uses TRBD1 or TRBD2 (5 bases each). The receptor was derived from a man aged 18 to 29 with Graves' ophthalmopathy. Source material: blood. CDR3 region: CASSTGTAGANVLTF. The CDR3 DNA reads as TGTGCCAGCAGCACCGGGACGGCTGGGGCCAACGTCCTGACTTTC.